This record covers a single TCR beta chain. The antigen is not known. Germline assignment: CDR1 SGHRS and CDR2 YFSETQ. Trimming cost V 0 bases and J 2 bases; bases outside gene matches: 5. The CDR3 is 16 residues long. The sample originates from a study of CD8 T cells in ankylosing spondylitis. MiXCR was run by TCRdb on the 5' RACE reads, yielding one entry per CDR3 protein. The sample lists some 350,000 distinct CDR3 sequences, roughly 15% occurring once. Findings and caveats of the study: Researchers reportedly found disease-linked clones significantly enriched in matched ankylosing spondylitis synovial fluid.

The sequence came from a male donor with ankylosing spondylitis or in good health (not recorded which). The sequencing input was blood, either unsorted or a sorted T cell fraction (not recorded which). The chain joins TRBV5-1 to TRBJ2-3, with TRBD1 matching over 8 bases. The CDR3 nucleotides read TGCGCCAGCAGCTTGGATCCGGGACAGGCCACAGATACGCAGTATTTT. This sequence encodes CASSLDPGQATDTQYF.